A single sample is the source of the 4 T cell receptor beta chains below, sequenced in a study of response to subunit inactivated influenza vaccine. TCRdb ran MiXCR on the RT-PCR reads and lists one entry per CDR3 protein. The repertoire has around 500,000 distinct CDR3 sequences, roughly 9.7% of them found once; the top ten carry 9.5% to 15%. The sample was PBMCs from blood, taken more than 35 days after vaccination. These receptors all come from a man between 45 and 60 years old who received an inactivated influenza vaccine.

This clonotype was seen a few times. The chain couples TRBV11-2 to TRBJ2-7; unclear D gene. Germline CDR1 SGHAT, CDR2 FQNNGV. Trimming took 1 base from V and 3 from J, leaving 4 bases between them. This CDR3 contains 12 residues. This CDR3 reads CASSLVFYEQYF. In nucleotides, the CDR3 is TGTGCCAGCAGCTTAGTTTTCTACGAGCAGTACTTC.

In nucleotides, the CDR3 is TGCAGCGTGAGCTCGGGAGCGAGCTCCTACAATGAGCAGTTCTTC. Protein sequence: CSVSSGASSYNEQFF. This chain joins TRBV29-1 and TRBJ2-1; a possible D gene is TRBD2 (6 bases). V shed 6 bases and J shed 0 bases, with 15 bases lying between them. CDR3 size: 15 residues. The V gene's germline CDR1 is SQVTM and CDR2 ANQGSEA.

This clonotype was observed at least ten times. The chain has TRBV12-3 or TRBV12-4 and TRBJ1-1; 8 nucleotides line up with TRBD1. V was clipped by 7 bases and J by 4 bases; unmatched bases: 8. The CDR3 is made up of 14 amino acids. CDR3 residues: CASTGQGISTEAFF. The CDR3 DNA reads as TGTGCCAGCACTGGACAGGGAATTTCCACTGAAGCTTTCTTT.

This clonotype was picked up many times. The chain combines TRBV4-2 with TRBJ2-5; D is ambiguous. Germline V gene data show CDR1 as LGHNA and CDR2 as YNFKEQ. CDR3 length: 13 residues. V was pared by 0 bases and J by 4 bases, with 6 bases between. CDR3 loop: CASSQEWGETQYF. DNA for the CDR3: TGTGCCAGCAGCCAAGAGTGGGGAGAGACCCAGTACTTC.